The 13 T cell receptor beta chains below were found in one sample sequenced in a study of PD-1 blockade in classical Hodgkin lymphoma. The data were produced by immunoSEQ multiplex PCR, yet TCRdb's version contains in-frame clones alone and is incomplete. Of fewer than 45,000 clones listed, approximately 86% are singletons. After autologous stem cell transplantation all patients relapsed, and prior brentuximab vedotin exposure differed between cohorts. This sample comprised peripheral blood mononuclear cells (PBMCs), obtained before the second cycle of nivolumab. The receptors were sampled from a human donor with classical Hodgkin lymphoma.

The rearrangement uses TRBV20-1 and TRBJ2-5; D might be TRBD1 (5 bases). V lost 4 bases and J 5 bases, leaving 8 bases between the germline ends. Germline CDR1 is DFQATT and CDR2 is SNEGSKA (reference sequence). CDR3 length equals 11 residues. The CDR3: CSAIGAETQYF. CDR3 DNA sequence: TGCAGTGCTATTGGGGCCGAGACCCAGTACTTC.

V and J are TRBV23-1 and TRBJ2-2, with D unclear. TRBV23-1 is an ORF, and what it does is uncertain. This CDR3 contains 15 residues. V shed 2 bases and J shed 2 bases, with 9 bases lying between them. The CDR3 protein is CASSQPQGNTGELFF. The CDR3 DNA reads as TGCGCCAGCAGTCAACCCCAAGGAAACACCGGGGAGCTGTTTTTT.

The chain recombines TRBV7-8 with TRBJ2-2, with D possibly matching TRBD2 (7 bases). This CDR3 has 15 amino acids. Trimming stripped 5 bases from V and 6 bases from J, with 16 bases between. The V gene's germline CDR1 is SGHVS and CDR2 FQNEAQ. The CDR3 loop is CASSPPGGLAGELFF. The CDR3 DNA reads TGTGCCAGCAGCCCACCCGGGGGGCTGGCCGGGGAGCTGTTTTTT.

The chain employs TRBV18 and TRBJ1-5; D is undetermined. The CDR3 totals 13 residues. Trimming stripped 6 bases from V and 4 bases from J, with 10 bases between. CDR1 KGHSH and CDR2 LQKENI come from the germline V gene. The CDR3 DNA reads as TGTGCCAGCTCCGTCTGGGAGAATCAGCCCCAGCATTTT. This gives the protein CASSVWENQPQHF. The whole variable domain, remainder taken from reference TRBV18 and TRBJ1-5, is NAGVMQNPRHLVRRRGQEARLRCSPMKGHSHVYWYRQLPEEGLKFMVYLQKENIIDESGMPKERFSAEFPKEGPSILRIQQVVRGDSAAYFCASSVWENQPQHFGDGTRLSIL.

CDR3 protein: CASSGGSSGNTIYF. CDR3 bases: TGCGCCAGCAGCGGGGGCAGCTCTGGAAACACCATATATTTT. The genes are TRBV5-1 and TRBJ1-3; D is possibly TRBD1 (6 bases). Trimming removed 4 bases from V and 0 bases from J, with 8 bases in between. The germline CDR1 and CDR2 sequences are SGHRS and YFSETQ. This CDR3 has 14 amino acids.

In the case of this clone: Within the sample, other DNA sequences also encode this same CDR3. The rearrangement joins TRBV5-6 to TRBJ1-4, with D unclear. The V end lost 5 bases, the J end lost 4 bases, and 18 bases lay between the germline ends. This CDR3 is built from 16 residues. CDR1 is SGHDT and CDR2 is YYEEEE in the germline V gene. The CDR3 sequence is CASSPGPQAVNEKLFF. CDR3 nucleotides: TGTGCCAGCAGTCCGGGTCCTCAGGCCGTTAATGAAAAACTGTTTTTT.

The rearrangement joins TRBV29-1 to TRBJ2-5, with 10 bases lining up with TRBD2. V shed 5 bases and J 6 bases; nucleotides not matched to a gene: 21. In germline, CDR1 is SQVTM, CDR2 ANQGSEA. The CDR3 is 18 amino acids. The CDR3 protein is CSVSPVLAGVVTRQTQYF. The CDR3 bases are TGCAGCGTTTCGCCGGTGCTAGCGGGAGTAGTAACGAGGCAGACCCAGTACTTC.

V usage is TRBV11-2 and J usage is TRBJ1-2, with D unclear. In germline, CDR1 is SGHAT, CDR2 FQNNGV. Trimming removed 2 bases at V and 2 bases at J, with 6 bases between. The CDR3 length is 13 residues. CDR3 sequence: CASSLLGNYGYTF. The CDR3 DNA reads TGTGCCAGCAGCTTACTGGGAAACTATGGCTACACCTTC.

The gene calls are TRBV6-1 and TRBJ1-2; D remains ambiguous. The CDR3 has 14 residues. Deletions cut 3 bases from V and 4 bases from J, with 12 bases between. The germline V gene has CDR1 MNHNS and CDR2 SASEGT. The CDR3 loop is CASSEGGILYGYTF. The CDR3 DNA reads TGTGCCAGCAGTGAGGGAGGGATTCTCTATGGCTACACCTTC.

CDR3 sequence: CASSFLQGAPGANVLTF. The CDR3 coding sequence is TGTGCCAGCAGCTTCCTACAGGGGGCCCCTGGGGCCAACGTCCTGACTTTC. The chain employs TRBV5-5 and TRBJ2-6; 9 bases are a match to TRBD1. The V gene's germline CDR1 is SGHKS and CDR2 YYEKEE (reference sequence). The CDR3 runs to 17 residues. Trimming at V came to 2 bases and at J to 2 bases, leaving 5 bases not matched to a gene. Using reference TRBV5-5 and TRBJ2-6 for the parts outside the CDR3, the full variable domain is DAGVTQSPTHLIKTRGQQVTLRCSPISGHKSVSWYQQVLGQGPQFIFQYYEKEERGRGNFPDRFSARQFPNYSSELNVNALLLGDSALYLCASSFLQGAPGANVLTFGAGSRLTVL.

The rearrangement links TRBV15 to TRBJ2-1; D is possibly TRBD2 (6 bases). The V end lost 1 base, the J end lost 6 bases, and 13 bases lay between the germline ends. This CDR3 has 15 residues. CDR1 LNHNV and CDR2 YYDKDF come from the germline V gene (reference sequence). The CDR3 nucleotides read TGTGCCACCAGCAGAGGTGGAGGGCCCTCCAATGAGCAGTTCTTC. Translating it yields CATSRGGGPSNEQFF.

The genes are TRBV10-3 and TRBJ2-3; D ambiguous. The V end was cut by 3 bases, the J end by 6 bases, with 13 bases between. The CDR3 covers 14 residues. The V gene's germline CDR1 is ENHRY and CDR2 SYGVKD. CDR3 coding DNA: TGTGCCATCAGTGATCTGGTCCTCAGTGATACGCAGTATTTT. The encoded protein is CAISDLVLSDTQYF.

The rearrangement uses TRBV29-1 and TRBJ1-2, with 10 bases matching TRBD1. With V trimmed by 7 bases and J by 1 base, 3 bases remained unmatched. There are 13 residues in the CDR3. Looked up from germline, CDR1 is SQVTM and CDR2 is ANQGSEA. CDR3 sequence reads: CSARTGGNYGYTF. CDR3 bases: TGCAGCGCTAGGACAGGGGGTAACTATGGCTACACCTTC.